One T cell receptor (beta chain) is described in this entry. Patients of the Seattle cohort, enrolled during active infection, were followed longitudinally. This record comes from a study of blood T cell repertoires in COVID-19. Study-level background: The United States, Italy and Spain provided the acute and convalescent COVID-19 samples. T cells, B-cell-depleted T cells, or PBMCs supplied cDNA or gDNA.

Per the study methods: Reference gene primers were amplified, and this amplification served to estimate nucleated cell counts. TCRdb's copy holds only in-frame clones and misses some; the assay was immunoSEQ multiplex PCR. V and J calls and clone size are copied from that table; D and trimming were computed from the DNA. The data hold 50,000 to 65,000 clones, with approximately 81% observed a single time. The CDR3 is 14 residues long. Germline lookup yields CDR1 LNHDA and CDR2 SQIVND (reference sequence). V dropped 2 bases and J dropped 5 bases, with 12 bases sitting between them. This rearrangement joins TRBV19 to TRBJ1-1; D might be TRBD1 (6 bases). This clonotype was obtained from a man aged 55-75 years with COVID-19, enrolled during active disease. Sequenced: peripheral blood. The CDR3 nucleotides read TGTGCCAGTAGTATAACACAGGGATTGACTGAAGCTTTCTTT. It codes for CASSITQGLTEAFF.